This T cell receptor (beta chain) was obtained from a study of cytomegalovirus exposure and HLA in healthy donors. Study information: Earlier sequencing of some 180 million T cells yielded 120 million or so unique TCR beta sequences.

60 Vbeta and 13 Jbeta primers were used in PCR. TCRdb's table, derived via immunoSEQ multiplex PCR, lists solely in-frame clones and lacks some. The sample includes around 130,000 clones, 66% seen only once; the top ten take approximately 1.5%. Study observations and caveats: The authors listed approximately 160 TCR beta chains as cytomegalovirus-associated. Presence/absence analyses took donor sequencing depth as roughly uniform.

This clone was observed a few times. Its antigen remains unidentified. Unmatched junction bases numbered 9, after V lost 10 bases and J lost 0 bases. CDR1 is LNHDA, CDR2 SQIVND, per germline (reference sequence). The CDR3 is 16 residues long. The rearrangement uses TRBV19 and TRBJ1-4; 9 bases agree with TRBD1. The sequenced sample consisted of PBMCs. This TCR derives from a man between 18 and 35 years old in good health and CMV-seronegative. The CDR3 coding sequence is TGTGCCACAGCGGACAGGGGACTTGCAACTAATGAAAAACTGTTTTTT. This gives the protein CATADRGLATNEKLFF.